This T cell receptor (beta chain) was recorded in a study of cytomegalovirus exposure and HLA in healthy donors. The V end was cut by 5 bases, the J end by 0 bases, with 11 bases between. CDR1 is SEHNR, CDR2 FQNEAQ, per germline (reference sequence). The CDR3 is made up of 14 amino acids. Profiling relied on immunoSEQ multiplex PCR, and the TCRdb table lists in-frame clones only, not all of them. Of about 140,000 clones listed, approximately 84% were seen once; the top ten hold about 1.5%. Only a few counts were recorded for this clone. The V call is TRBV7-9, the J call TRBJ2-7, with D perhaps TRBD1 (5 bases). Input material: PBMCs. The source of this sequence is a woman in her 30s in good health and CMV-seronegative. The CDR3 DNA sequence: TGTGCCAGCAGCCTGGGGCCGAGCTCCTACGAGCAGTACTTC. Encoded protein: CASSLGPSSYEQYF.